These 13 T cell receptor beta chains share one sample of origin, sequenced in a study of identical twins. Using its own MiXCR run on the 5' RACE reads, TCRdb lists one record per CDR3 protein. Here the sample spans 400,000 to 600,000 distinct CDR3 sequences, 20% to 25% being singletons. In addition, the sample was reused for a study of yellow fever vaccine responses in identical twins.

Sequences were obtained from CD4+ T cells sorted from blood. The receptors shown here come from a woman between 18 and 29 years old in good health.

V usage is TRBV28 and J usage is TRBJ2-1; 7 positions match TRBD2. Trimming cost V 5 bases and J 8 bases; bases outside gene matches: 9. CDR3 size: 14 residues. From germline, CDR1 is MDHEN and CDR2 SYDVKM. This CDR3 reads CASSPPPGGHEQFF. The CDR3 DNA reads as TGTGCCAGCAGTCCACCCCCGGGAGGACATGAGCAGTTCTTC.

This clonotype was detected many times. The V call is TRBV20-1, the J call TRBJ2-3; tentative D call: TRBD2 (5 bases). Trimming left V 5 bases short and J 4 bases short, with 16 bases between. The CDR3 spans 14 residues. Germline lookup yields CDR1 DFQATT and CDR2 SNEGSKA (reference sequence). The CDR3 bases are TGCAGTGCTCCCCGGACTGAGGGCGCAGATACGCAGTATTTT. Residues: CSAPRTEGADTQYF.

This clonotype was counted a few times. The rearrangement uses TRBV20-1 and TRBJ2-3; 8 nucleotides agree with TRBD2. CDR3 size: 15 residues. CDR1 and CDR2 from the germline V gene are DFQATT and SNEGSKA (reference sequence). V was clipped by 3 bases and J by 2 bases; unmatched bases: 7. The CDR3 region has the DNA TGCAGTGCTAGGGTAGCGGGGATTGACACAGATACGCAGTATTTT. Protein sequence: CSARVAGIDTDTQYF.

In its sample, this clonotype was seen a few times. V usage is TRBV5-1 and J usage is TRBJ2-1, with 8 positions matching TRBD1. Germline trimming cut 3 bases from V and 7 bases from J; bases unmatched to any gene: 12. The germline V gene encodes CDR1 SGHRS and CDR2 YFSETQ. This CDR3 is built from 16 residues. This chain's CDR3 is CASSSYRGEIKNEQFF. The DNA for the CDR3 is TGCGCCAGCAGCTCGTACAGGGGGGAGATTAAGAATGAGCAGTTCTTC.

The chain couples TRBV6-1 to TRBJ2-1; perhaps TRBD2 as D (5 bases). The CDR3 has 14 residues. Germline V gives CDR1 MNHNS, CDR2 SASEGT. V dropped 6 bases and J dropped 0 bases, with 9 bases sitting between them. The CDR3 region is CASRGASSYNEQFF. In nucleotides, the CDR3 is TGTGCCAGCAGGGGAGCGAGCTCCTACAATGAGCAGTTCTTC.

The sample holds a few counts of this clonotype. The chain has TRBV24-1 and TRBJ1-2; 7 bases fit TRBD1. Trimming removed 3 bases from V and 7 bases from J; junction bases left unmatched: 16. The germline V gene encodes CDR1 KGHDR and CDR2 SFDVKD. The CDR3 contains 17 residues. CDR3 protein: CATSDNYVAGTEPGYTF. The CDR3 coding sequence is TGTGCCACCAGTGATAACTATGTAGCCGGGACAGAGCCTGGCTACACCTTC.

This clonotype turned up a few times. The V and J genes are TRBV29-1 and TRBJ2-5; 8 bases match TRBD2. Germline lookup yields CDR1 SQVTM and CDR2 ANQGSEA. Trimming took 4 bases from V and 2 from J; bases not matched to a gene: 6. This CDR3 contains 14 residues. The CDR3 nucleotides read TGCAGCGTTGCCGGGGGGGGACCTCAAGAGACCCAGTACTTC. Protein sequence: CSVAGGGPQETQYF. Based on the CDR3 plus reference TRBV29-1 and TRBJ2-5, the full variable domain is SAVISQKPSRDICQRGTSLTIQCQVDSQVTMMFWYRQQPGQSLTLIATANQGSEATYESGFVIDKFPISRPNLTFSTLTVSNMSPEDSSIYLCSVAGGGPQETQYFGPGTRLLVL.

CDR3 loop: CATSDPRWGGLGDTQYF. The CDR3 DNA sequence: TGTGCCACCAGTGACCCCCGTTGGGGGGGGCTGGGAGATACGCAGTATTTT. The gene calls are TRBV24-1 and TRBJ2-3; the D gene is possibly TRBD2 (7 bases). The CDR3 covers 17 residues. V was shortened by 4 bases and J by 5 bases, with 21 bases between the two germline ends. The germline V gene encodes CDR1 KGHDR and CDR2 SFDVKD.

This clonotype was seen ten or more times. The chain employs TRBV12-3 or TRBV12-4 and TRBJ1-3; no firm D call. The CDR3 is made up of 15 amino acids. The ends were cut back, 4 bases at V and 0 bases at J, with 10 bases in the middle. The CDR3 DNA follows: TGTGCCAGCAGTTCCGTATCGGGCTCTGGAAACACCATATATTTT. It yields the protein CASSSVSGSGNTIYF.

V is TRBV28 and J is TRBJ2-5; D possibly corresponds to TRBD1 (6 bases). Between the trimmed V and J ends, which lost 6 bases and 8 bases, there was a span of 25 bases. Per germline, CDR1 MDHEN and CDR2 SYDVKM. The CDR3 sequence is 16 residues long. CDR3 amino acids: CASSPTGTRDRETQYF. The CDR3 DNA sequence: TGTGCCAGCAGCCCAACCGGGACACGGGATAGGGAAACCCAGTACTTC.

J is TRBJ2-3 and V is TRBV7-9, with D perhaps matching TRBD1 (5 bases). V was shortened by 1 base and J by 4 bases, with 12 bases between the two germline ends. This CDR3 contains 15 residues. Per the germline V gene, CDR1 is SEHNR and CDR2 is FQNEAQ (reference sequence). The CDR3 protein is CASSLGGLPPDTQYF. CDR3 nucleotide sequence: TGTGCCAGCAGCTTAGGGGGCCTCCCCCCAGATACGCAGTATTTT. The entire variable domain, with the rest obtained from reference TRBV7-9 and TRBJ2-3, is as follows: DTGVSQNPRHKITKRGQNVTFRCDPISEHNRLYWYRQTLGQGPEFLTYFQNEAQLEKSRLLSDRFSAERPKGSFSTLEIQRTEQGDSAMYLCASSLGGLPPDTQYFGPGTRLTVL.

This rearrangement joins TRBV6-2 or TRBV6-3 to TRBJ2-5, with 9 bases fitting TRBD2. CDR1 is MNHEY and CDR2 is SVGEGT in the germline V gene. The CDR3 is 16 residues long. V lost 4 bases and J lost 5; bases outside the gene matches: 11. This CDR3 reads CASSSRLGGGAETQYF. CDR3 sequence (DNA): TGTGCCAGCAGTTCCCGTTTGGGCGGGGGGGCGGAGACCCAGTACTTC.

In DNA, the CDR3 is TGTGCCAGCAGCCGGACTAGCGGGGGGCTCAGCTACGAGCAGTACGTC. Its protein is CASSRTSGGLSYEQYV. The gene calls are TRBV7-2 and TRBJ2-7, with 14 bases that match TRBD2. The germline gives CDR1 SGHTA, CDR2 FQGNSA. This CDR3 region has 16 residues. Losses at the gene ends were 5 bases for V and 3 bases for J; bases not matched to a gene: 6.